Listed below are T cell receptor beta chains from one sample, sequenced in a study of blood T cell repertoires in COVID-19. Measured with immunoSEQ multiplex PCR; TCRdb has only the in-frame clones, and not every one. The sample has approximately 240,000 clones, 85% to 95% seen once; the top ten hold more than 0.65%. The sequenced sample consisted of peripheral blood. These TCRs come from a man in his thirties or forties with COVID-19, enrolled during active disease. Both conserved end residues are part of each CDR3. D genes are given only for firm matches. Size is omitted from some rows. Given values are once, few, many or a class for expanded clones.

d_call j_call v_call clone_size cdr3_nt cdr3_aa
TRBD2 TRBJ2-1 TRBV5-4 NA TGTGCCAGCAGCTTGGTCGGTCCAGCGGGAGTCAATGAGCAGTTCTTC CASSLVGPAGVNEQFF
NA TRBJ1-4 TRBV5-1 NA TGCGCCAGCAGCTTGGTGGACTCAACTAATGAAAAACTGTTTTTT CASSLVDSTNEKLFF
NA TRBJ2-3 TRBV2 NA TGTGCCAGCAGTGGCCTGGTCAGGAACACAGATACGCAGTATTTT CASSGLVRNTDTQYF
TRBD1 TRBJ2-7 TRBV5-5 NA TGTGCCAGCAGCGTGGACAGGCCCTACGAGCAGTACTTC CASSVDRPYEQYF
NA TRBJ1-2 TRBV15 NA TGTGCCACCAGCAACGGGGATAGCTATGGCTACACCTTC CATSNGDSYGYTF
NA TRBJ1-1 TRBV29-1 NA TGCAGCGTTGAAGATCCGCCGGACACTGAAGCTTTCTTT CSVEDPPDTEAFF
TRBD1 TRBJ2-1 TRBV7-9 NA TGTGCCAGCAGCTTAGTTTTCCAGGGGGCTAATGAGCAGTTCTTC CASSLVFQGANEQFF
TRBD1 TRBJ1-1 TRBV19 once TGTGCCAGTAGACCCGACAGGGGGCCCACGAACACTGAAGCTTTCTTT CASRPDRGPTNTEAFF
TRBD2 TRBJ2-7 TRBV5-1 NA TGCGCCAGCAGCTTCGGACTAGCCTACGAGCAGTACTTC CASSFGLAYEQYF
TRBD1 TRBJ2-7 TRBV5-4 NA TGTGCCAGCAGCGTCCGGGACAGGGGGATTGACGAGCAGTACTTC CASSVRDRGIDEQYF
NA TRBJ1-1 TRBV10-3 NA TGTGCCATCGAAAGGACAAAGAACACTGAAGCTTTCTTT CAIERTKNTEAFF
TRBD1 TRBJ1-2 TRBV12-5 NA TGTGCTAGTGTTGGGGACAGCAACTATGGCTACACCTTC CASVGDSNYGYTF
NA TRBJ1-5 TRBV11-2 NA TGTGCCAGCAGCAACAACCAGGGAAGCAATCAGCCCCAGCATTTT CASSNNQGSNQPQHF
TRBD1 TRBJ2-5 TRBV19 NA TGTGCCAGCTCCCCGGGACAGGTGCTTACCCAGTACTTC CASSPGQVLTQYF
TRBD2 TRBJ2-1 TRBV11-2 NA TGTGCCAGCAGCTTACCCCTAGCGGGGTACAATGAGCAGTTCTTC CASSLPLAGYNEQFF
NA TRBJ2-5 TRBV7-9 many TGTGCCCATGTGGCAGGCCCTGCTCCAGAAGAGACCCAGTACTTC CAHVAGPAPEETQYF
NA TRBJ2-2 TRBV7-9 NA TGTGCCAGCAGCTTCCGGGAAGGGAACACCGGGGAGCTGTTTTTT CASSFREGNTGELFF
TRBD1 TRBJ2-7 TRBV11-2 few TGTGCCAGCAGCTTAGAAAGGACAGGTCCCTACGAGCAGTACTTC CASSLERTGPYEQYF
NA TRBJ2-3 TRBV5-1 NA TGCGCCAGCAGCTCGGGACCAGGGGCGGGCACAGATACGCAGTATTTT CASSSGPGAGTDTQYF
NA TRBJ1-2 TRBV12-1 NA TGTGCCAGCAGCTCACCGGGACTCGGACGTTATGGCTACACCTTC CASSSPGLGRYGYTF